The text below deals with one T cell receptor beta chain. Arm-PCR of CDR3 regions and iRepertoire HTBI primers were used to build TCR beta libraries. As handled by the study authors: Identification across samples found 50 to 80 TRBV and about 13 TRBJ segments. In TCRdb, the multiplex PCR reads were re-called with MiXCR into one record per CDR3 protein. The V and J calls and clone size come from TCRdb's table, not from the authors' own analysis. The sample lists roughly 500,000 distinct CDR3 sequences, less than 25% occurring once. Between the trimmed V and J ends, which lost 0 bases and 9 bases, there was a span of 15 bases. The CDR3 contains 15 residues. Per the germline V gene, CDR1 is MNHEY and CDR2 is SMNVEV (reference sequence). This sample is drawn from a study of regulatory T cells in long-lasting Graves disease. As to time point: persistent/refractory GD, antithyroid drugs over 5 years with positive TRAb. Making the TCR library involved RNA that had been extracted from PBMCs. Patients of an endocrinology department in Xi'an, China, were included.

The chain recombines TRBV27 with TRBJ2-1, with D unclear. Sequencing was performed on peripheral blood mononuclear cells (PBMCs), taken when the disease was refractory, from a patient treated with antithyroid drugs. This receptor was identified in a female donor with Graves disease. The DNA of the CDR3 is TGTGCCAGCAGTTTATCTTTTTTGGGGTCGGGTGAGCAGTTCTTC. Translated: CASSLSFLGSGEQFF.